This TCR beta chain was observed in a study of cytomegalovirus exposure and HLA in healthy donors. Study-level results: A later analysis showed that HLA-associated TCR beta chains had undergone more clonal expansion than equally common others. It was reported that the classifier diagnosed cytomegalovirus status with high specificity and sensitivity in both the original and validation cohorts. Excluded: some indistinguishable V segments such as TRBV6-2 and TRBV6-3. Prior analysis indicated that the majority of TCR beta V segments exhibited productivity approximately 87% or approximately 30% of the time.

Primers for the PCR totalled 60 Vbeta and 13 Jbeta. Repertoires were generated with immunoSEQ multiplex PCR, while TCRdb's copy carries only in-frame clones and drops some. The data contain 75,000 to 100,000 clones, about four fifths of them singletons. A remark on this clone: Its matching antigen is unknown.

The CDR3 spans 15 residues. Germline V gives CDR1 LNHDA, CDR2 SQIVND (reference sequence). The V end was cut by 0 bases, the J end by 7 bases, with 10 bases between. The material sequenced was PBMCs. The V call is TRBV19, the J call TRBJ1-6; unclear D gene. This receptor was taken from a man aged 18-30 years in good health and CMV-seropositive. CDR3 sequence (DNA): TGTGCCAGTAGTATAGATGAGGCCGGGAATTCACCCCTCCACTTT. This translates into CASSIDEAGNSPLHF.